The sequence of this T cell receptor (beta chain) was determined in a study of low-dose radiotherapy and immunotherapy resistance in tumors. The wider study: Cohort 1 was given 0.5 Gy per fraction every 2 weeks, for 6.5 Gy total. Patients took aspirin 300 mg by mouth once daily. This continued for four cycles, starting on cycle 1 day 1.

Noted time point: after trial treatment. Treatment meaning: LDRT plus nivolumab, ipilimumab, low-dose cyclophosphamide and aspirin (RACIN trial). First-strand cDNA used TRAV- and TRBV-specific primers, covering alpha and beta chains. For amplifying TCRs, the PCR ran for 20 to 25 cycles with Phusion, which was used together with a constant-region primer and the adapter on the V primers. TCRdb analysed the reads with MiXCR anew, one entry per CDR3 protein. The sample records nearly 60,000 distinct CDR3 sequences, roughly 23% being singletons. The CDR3 length is 14 residues. Between the trimmed V and J ends, which lost 1 base and 1 base, there was a span of 9 bases. CDR1 and CDR2 (germline): GTSNPN, SVGIG (reference sequence).

This chain joins TRBV30 and TRBJ2-3; no reliable D call. Sample: PBMCs, taken after low-dose radiotherapy plus immunotherapy. The source of this sequence is a male donor with prostate cancer. DNA of the CDR3: TGTGCCTGGAGTGAGGTTCTTGGCACAGATACGCAGTATTTT. Translated, it gives CAWSEVLGTDTQYF.